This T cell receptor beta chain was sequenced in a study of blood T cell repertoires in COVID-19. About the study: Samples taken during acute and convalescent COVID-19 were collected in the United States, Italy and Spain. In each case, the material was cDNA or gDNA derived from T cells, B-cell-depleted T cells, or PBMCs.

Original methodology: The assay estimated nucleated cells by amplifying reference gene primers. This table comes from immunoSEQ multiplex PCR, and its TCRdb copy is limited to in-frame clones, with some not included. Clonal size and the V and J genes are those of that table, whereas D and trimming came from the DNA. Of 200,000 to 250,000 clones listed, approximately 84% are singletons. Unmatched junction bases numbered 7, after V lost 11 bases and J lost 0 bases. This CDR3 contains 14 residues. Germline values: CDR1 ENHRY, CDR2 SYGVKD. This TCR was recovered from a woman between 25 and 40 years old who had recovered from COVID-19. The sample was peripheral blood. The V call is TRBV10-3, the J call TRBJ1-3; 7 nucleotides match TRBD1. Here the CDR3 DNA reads TGTGCCGCCCGGGACAGAGACTCTGGAAACACCATATATTTT. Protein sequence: CAARDRDSGNTIYF.